Listed below are T cell receptor beta chains from one sample, sequenced in a study of T cell repertoires in cytomegalovirus infection. For these receptors, no antigen is known. TCRdb re-called the reads through MiXCR, storing one row per CDR3 protein. The sample has 650,000 to 900,000 distinct CDR3 sequences; 32% are singletons. The sample here was cultured CD8+ T cells from PBMCs, taken from culture after CMV antigen stimulation. The receptors derive from a human donor in good health (CMV status not recorded). Some clones in this sample may be carry-over from other donors' samples. CDR3s include the opening cysteine and the closing phenylalanine or tryptophan. D genes are given only for firm matches. Not every row has a clone size; where given, it reads once, few, many or a size class.

CDR3nt: TGTGCCAGCAGCATGGCGCGGATGACAGATACGCAGTATTTT
CDR3aa: CASSMARMTDTQYF
v_gene: TRBV7-2
abundance: many
d_gene: NA
j_gene: TRBJ2-3

CDR3nt: TGTGCCAGCAATATAAAGGGCAGCCTGTATGGCTACACCTTC
CDR3aa: CASNIKGSLYGYTF
v_gene: TRBV5-6
abundance: NA
d_gene: NA
j_gene: TRBJ1-2

CDR3nt: TGTGCCAGCAGCCAGCGAGGTGGCGGACGGCTCTCTAACTATGGCTACACCTTC
CDR3aa: CASSQRGGGRLSNYGYTF
v_gene: TRBV7-9
abundance: many
d_gene: NA
j_gene: TRBJ1-2

CDR3nt: TGTGCCAGCAGCCAAGGGGGCGGAGGGTTTCTGATCGAGACCCAGTACTTC
CDR3aa: CASSQGGGGFLIETQYF
v_gene: TRBV6-2/TRBV6-3
abundance: NA
d_gene: NA
j_gene: TRBJ2-5

CDR3nt: TGTGCCAGCAGCCCAGGGGGTACAGCTTTCTTT
CDR3aa: CASSPGGTAFF
v_gene: TRBV7-9
abundance: NA
d_gene: TRBD1
j_gene: TRBJ1-1

CDR3nt: TGTGCCAGCACTGTACACGGACTCTATGGCTACACCTTC
CDR3aa: CASTVHGLYGYTF
v_gene: TRBV6-2/TRBV6-3
abundance: NA
d_gene: NA
j_gene: TRBJ1-2

CDR3nt: TGTGCCAGCAGCGTAGCTACAAGGGACGGCATCTATGGCTACACCTTC
CDR3aa: CASSVATRDGIYGYTF
v_gene: TRBV9
abundance: NA
d_gene: NA
j_gene: TRBJ1-2

CDR3nt: TGTGCCAGCAGCCAAGATTTTGGACAAGACGAGCAGTACTTC
CDR3aa: CASSQDFGQDEQYF
v_gene: TRBV4-1
abundance: NA
d_gene: NA
j_gene: TRBJ2-7

CDR3nt: TGTGCCAGCAGCGGGGCCACCTACGAGCAGTACTTC
CDR3aa: CASSGATYEQYF
v_gene: TRBV7-6
abundance: few
d_gene: NA
j_gene: TRBJ2-7

CDR3nt: TGCGCCAGCAGCTTGGAGGGGGCGCGGATCTATGGCTACACCTTC
CDR3aa: CASSLEGARIYGYTF
v_gene: TRBV5-1
abundance: NA
d_gene: TRBD1
j_gene: TRBJ1-2

CDR3nt: TGTGCCAGCAGTTTAGCCGCGGGGGAGTACCAAGAGACCCAGTACTTC
CDR3aa: CASSLAAGEYQETQYF
v_gene: TRBV27
abundance: few
d_gene: TRBD2
j_gene: TRBJ2-5

CDR3nt: TGTGCCAGCAGCTTCTCAGGGGCAAATCAGCCCCAGCATTTT
CDR3aa: CASSFSGANQPQHF
v_gene: TRBV7-9
abundance: many
d_gene: NA
j_gene: TRBJ1-5

CDR3nt: TGCGCCAGCAGCAAGTCCTACAACTTGGGCACCGGGGAGCTGTTTTTT
CDR3aa: CASSKSYNLGTGELFF
v_gene: TRBV5-1
abundance: NA
d_gene: NA
j_gene: TRBJ2-2

CDR3nt: TGTGCCAGTAGTGACCAGGGTATGGCAGGGGAGCTGTTTTTT
CDR3aa: CASSDQGMAGELFF
v_gene: TRBV19
abundance: NA
d_gene: NA
j_gene: TRBJ2-2

CDR3nt: TGCGCCAGCAGCCAAGACAGGGGTAGTAATGAGCAGTTCTTC
CDR3aa: CASSQDRGSNEQFF
v_gene: TRBV4-1
abundance: few
d_gene: NA
j_gene: TRBJ2-1

CDR3nt: TGTGCCAGCAGCGTGGAAAAAGGGGGCGTCTATGGCTACACCTTC
CDR3aa: CASSVEKGGVYGYTF
v_gene: TRBV28
abundance: few
d_gene: TRBD1
j_gene: TRBJ1-2

CDR3nt: TGTGCCACCAAAGAAAACACCATATATTTT
CDR3aa: CATKENTIYF
v_gene: TRBV10-3
abundance: NA
d_gene: NA
j_gene: TRBJ1-3

CDR3nt: TGTGCCAGCAGCTTAAAGCGATACGGGGAGCTGTTTTTT
CDR3aa: CASSLKRYGELFF
v_gene: TRBV7-6
abundance: few
d_gene: NA
j_gene: TRBJ2-2

CDR3nt: TGTGCCAGCAGCCACCCCCGGGGGGCCGACACCGGGGAGCTGTTTTTT
CDR3aa: CASSHPRGADTGELFF
v_gene: TRBV7-6
abundance: many
d_gene: NA
j_gene: TRBJ2-2

CDR3nt: TGTGCCATCAGGGTTGTAGGTGGAAACACTGAAGCTTTCTTT
CDR3aa: CAIRVVGGNTEAFF
v_gene: TRBV10-3
abundance: NA
d_gene: NA
j_gene: TRBJ1-1

CDR3nt: TGTGCCAGCAGTTTGGAACTTGGAGGAGAGACCCAGTACTTC
CDR3aa: CASSLELGGETQYF
v_gene: TRBV28
abundance: NA
d_gene: NA
j_gene: TRBJ2-5

CDR3nt: TGTGCCAGCAGCTTTGGGGCTGGGGAGCCCCAGCATTTT
CDR3aa: CASSFGAGEPQHF
v_gene: TRBV7-6
abundance: few
d_gene: NA
j_gene: TRBJ1-5

CDR3nt: TGTGCCAGCAGTTTTAACCAAGAGACCCAGTACTTC
CDR3aa: CASSFNQETQYF
v_gene: TRBV12-3/TRBV12-4
abundance: many
d_gene: NA
j_gene: TRBJ2-5

CDR3nt: TGTGCCAGCAGCCTGACCGGGACAGGGCTCCTTCTTGCCCCTGAATTTTACAATGAGCAGTTCTTC
CDR3aa: CASSLTGTGLLLAPEFYNEQFF
v_gene: TRBV7-3
abundance: many
d_gene: TRBD1
j_gene: TRBJ2-1

CDR3nt: TGTGCCAGTAGCATAGGGGGGTATTCTCGGGGGGAAGCTTTCTTT
CDR3aa: CASSIGGYSRGEAFF
v_gene: TRBV6-8
abundance: few
d_gene: NA
j_gene: TRBJ1-1

CDR3nt: TGTGCCAGCAGCCAGCTAGGCCAGGGCCCCTACAATGAGCAGTTCTTC
CDR3aa: CASSQLGQGPYNEQFF
v_gene: TRBV14
abundance: few
d_gene: NA
j_gene: TRBJ2-1

CDR3nt: TGTGCCAGCAGCTTTCGACTAGCGGGGATGACAGATACGCAGTATTTT
CDR3aa: CASSFRLAGMTDTQYF
v_gene: TRBV7-6
abundance: NA
d_gene: TRBD2
j_gene: TRBJ2-3

CDR3nt: TGTGCCAGCAGTTCCTCTCCGGCGGTGGGAACCGGGGAGCTGTTTTTT
CDR3aa: CASSSSPAVGTGELFF
v_gene: TRBV6-1
abundance: many
d_gene: NA
j_gene: TRBJ2-2

CDR3nt: TGTGCCAGCAGCTTAGAAGGGACAGGTGTCACTCATACGCAGTATTTT
CDR3aa: CASSLEGTGVTHTQYF
v_gene: TRBV11-3
abundance: few
d_gene: TRBD1
j_gene: TRBJ2-3